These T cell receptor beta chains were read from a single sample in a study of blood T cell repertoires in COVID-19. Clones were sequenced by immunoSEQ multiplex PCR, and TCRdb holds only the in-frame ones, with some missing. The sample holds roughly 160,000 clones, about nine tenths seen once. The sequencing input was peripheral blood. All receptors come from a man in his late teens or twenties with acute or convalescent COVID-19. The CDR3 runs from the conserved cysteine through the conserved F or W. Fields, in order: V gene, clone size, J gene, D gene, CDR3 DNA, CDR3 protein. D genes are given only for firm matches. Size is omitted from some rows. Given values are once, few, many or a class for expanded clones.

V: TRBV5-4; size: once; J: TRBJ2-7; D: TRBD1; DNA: TGTGCCAGCAGCTTAAGGGACAGGGTCGTCTACGAGCAGTACTTC; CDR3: CASSLRDRVVYEQYF
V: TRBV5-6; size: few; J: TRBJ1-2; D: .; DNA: TGTGCCAGCAGCTATAGTTACAGGTTACTCATAGCTAACTATGGCTACACCTTC; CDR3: CASSYSYRLLIANYGYTF
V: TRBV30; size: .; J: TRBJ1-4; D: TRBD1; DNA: TGTGCCTGGAGTATAGGACAGGGGGCTAATGAAAAACTGTTTTTT; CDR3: CAWSIGQGANEKLFF
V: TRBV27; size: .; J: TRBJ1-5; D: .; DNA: TGTGCCAGCAGTTTCGGTGGCAATCAGCCCCAGCATTTT; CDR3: CASSFGGNQPQHF
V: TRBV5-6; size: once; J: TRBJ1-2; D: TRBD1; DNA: TGTGCCAGCAGCTCGTGGGGGACAGGGGATGGCTACACCTTC; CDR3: CASSSWGTGDGYTF
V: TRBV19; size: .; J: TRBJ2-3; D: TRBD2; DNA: TGTGCCAGTAGTTTCCGCGCCGGGACTAGCGGTAACACAGATACGCAGTATTTT; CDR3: CASSFRAGTSGNTDTQYF
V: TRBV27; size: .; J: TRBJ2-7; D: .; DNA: TGTGCCAGCAGTTTAGTAGGCCAGGGTGCCTACGAGCAGTACTTC; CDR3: CASSLVGQGAYEQYF
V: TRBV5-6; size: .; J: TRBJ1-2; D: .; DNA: TGTGCCAGCAGCACGGACAGTCCGCGGGATGGCTACACCTTC; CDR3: CASSTDSPRDGYTF
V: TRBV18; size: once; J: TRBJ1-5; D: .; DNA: TGTGCCAGCTCACCGTCACAGGGAGAGCCCCAGCATTTT; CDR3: CASSPSQGEPQHF
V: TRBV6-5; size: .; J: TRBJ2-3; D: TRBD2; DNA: TGTGCCAGCAGACTGACTAGCGGCTCAGATACGCAGTATTTT; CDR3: CASRLTSGSDTQYF
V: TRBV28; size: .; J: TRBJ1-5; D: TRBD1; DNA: TGTGCCAGCAGGACGACGGGACAGGGGGCGAATCAGCCCCAGCATTTT; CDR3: CASRTTGQGANQPQHF
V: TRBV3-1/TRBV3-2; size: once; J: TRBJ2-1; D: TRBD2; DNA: TGTGCCAGCAGCCACCCTAAGCCCGGGACTAGCGGGAGTAGTGAGCAGTTCTTC; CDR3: CASSHPKPGTSGSSEQFF
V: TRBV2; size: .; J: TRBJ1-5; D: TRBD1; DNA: TGTGCCCAATGGACAGGGGGCGATCAGCCCCAGCATTTT; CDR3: CAQWTGGDQPQHF
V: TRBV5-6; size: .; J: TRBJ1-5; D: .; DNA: TGTGCCAGCAGCTATTTAACGGGGAATCAGCCCCAGCATTTT; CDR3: CASSYLTGNQPQHF
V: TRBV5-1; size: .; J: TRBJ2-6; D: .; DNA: TGCGCCAGCAGCTCTACACGGGGCTCTGGGGCCAACGTCCTGACTTTC; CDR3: CASSSTRGSGANVLTF
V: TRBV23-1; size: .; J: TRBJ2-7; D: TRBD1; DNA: TGCGCCAGCAGTCAGTTTCCGGGACAGGGTGTCGACGAGCAGTACTTC; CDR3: CASSQFPGQGVDEQYF
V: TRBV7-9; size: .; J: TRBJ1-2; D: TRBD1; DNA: TGTGCCAGCAGCCGCCCTCCGGGACAGGGAAAAGTATATGGCTACACCTTC; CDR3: CASSRPPGQGKVYGYTF
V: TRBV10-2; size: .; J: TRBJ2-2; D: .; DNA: TGCGCCAGCAGTGCGACATCTACACCAGGGGGGGAGCTGTTTTTT; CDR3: CASSATSTPGGELFF
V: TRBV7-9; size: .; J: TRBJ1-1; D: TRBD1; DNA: TGTGCCAGCAGCTTAGGACAGGGGTCGGCTTTCTTT; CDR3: CASSLGQGSAFF
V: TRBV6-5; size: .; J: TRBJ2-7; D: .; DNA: TGTGCCAGCATTTATAGAGGGCTCGAGCAGTACTTC; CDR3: CASIYRGLEQYF
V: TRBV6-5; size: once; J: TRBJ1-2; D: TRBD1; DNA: TGTGCCAGCAGCCGGGACAGGACCTACACCTTC; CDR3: CASSRDRTYTF
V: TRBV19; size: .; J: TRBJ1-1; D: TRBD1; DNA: TGTGCCAGTAGTTTTCAGGGGGAGGACACTGAAGCTTTCTTT; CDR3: CASSFQGEDTEAFF
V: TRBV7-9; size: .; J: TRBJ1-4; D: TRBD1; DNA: TGTGCCAGCAGTTCCGGGACAGAGAATGAAAAACTGTTTTTT; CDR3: CASSSGTENEKLFF
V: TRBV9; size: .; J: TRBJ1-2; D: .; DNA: TGTGCCAGCAGCGTATCACAGAAGACTAACTATGGCTACACCTTC; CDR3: CASSVSQKTNYGYTF
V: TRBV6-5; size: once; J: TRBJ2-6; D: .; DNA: TGTGCCAGTGATCTTGAGTGGAGGGGGGCCAACGTCCTGACTTTC; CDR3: CASDLEWRGANVLTF
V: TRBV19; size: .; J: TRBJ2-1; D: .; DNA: TGTGCCAGTAGTATAGTGATGGCCACCTTTGAGCAGTTCTTC; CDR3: CASSIVMATFEQFF
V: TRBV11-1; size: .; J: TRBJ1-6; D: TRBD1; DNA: TGTGCCAGCAGCTTATCGGACAGGGATAATTCACCCCTCCACTTT; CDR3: CASSLSDRDNSPLHF
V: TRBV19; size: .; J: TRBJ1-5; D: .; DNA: TGTGCCAGTAGTATGGGACATAGCAATCAGCCCCAGCATTTT; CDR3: CASSMGHSNQPQHF
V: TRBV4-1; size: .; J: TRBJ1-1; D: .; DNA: TGCGCCAGCAGCCAAGAAAACACGGGGTACACTGAAGCTTTCTTT; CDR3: CASSQENTGYTEAFF
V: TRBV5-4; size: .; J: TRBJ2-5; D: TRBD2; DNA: TGTGCCAGCAGCTCTCACCCGGGGGGGGGAGAGACCCAGTACTTC; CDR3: CASSSHPGGGETQYF
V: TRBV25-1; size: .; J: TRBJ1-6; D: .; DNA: TGTGCCAGCAGCCCCGGTTCGTTCTCACCCCTCCACTTT; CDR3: CASSPGSFSPLHF
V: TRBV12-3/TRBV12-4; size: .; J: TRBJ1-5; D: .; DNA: TGTGCCAGCGCGGGAAGTGGAGGTCAGCCCCAGCATTTT; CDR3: CASAGSGGQPQHF
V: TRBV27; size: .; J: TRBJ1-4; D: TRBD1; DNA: TGTGCCAGCAGTTTTCAGGGGGTAGATGAAAAACTGTTTTTT; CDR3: CASSFQGVDEKLFF
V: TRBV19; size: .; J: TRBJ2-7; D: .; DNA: TGTGCCAGTAGTATAATACGAGGCTACGAGCAGTACTTC; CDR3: CASSIIRGYEQYF
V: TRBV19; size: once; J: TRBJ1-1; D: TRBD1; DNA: TGTGCCATTCTTCACCCCACGGAGGGGGCTAATACTGAAGCTTTCTTT; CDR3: CAILHPTEGANTEAFF
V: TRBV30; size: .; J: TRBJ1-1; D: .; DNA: TGTGCCTGGAACGCCGCCGGGGAAGTAGATGAAGCTTTCTTT; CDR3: CAWNAAGEVDEAFF
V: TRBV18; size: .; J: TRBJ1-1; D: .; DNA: TGTGCCAGCTCACGGAACGAGGGCACTGAAGCTTTCTTT; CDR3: CASSRNEGTEAFF
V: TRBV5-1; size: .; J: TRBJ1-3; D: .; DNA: TGCGCCAGCAGCGGAACAGGTAGCTCTGGAAACACCATATATTTT; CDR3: CASSGTGSSGNTIYF
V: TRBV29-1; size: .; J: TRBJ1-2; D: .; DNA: TGCAGCGTTGAACGGACAGCCTATGGCTACACCTTC; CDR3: CSVERTAYGYTF
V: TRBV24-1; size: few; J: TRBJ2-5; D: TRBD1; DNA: TGTGCCACCAGGAGGCCAAGACAGGGCATAGTCCAAGAGACCCAGTACTTC; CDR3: CATRRPRQGIVQETQYF
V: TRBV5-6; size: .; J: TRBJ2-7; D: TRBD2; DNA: TGTGCCAGCAGCTTGCGGTCGACGGGGGGTTACTACGAGCAGTACTTC; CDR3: CASSLRSTGGYYEQYF
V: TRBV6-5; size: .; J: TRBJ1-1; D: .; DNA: TGTGCCAGCAGTTACCGTAACAGGGTGTCTGAAGCTTTCTTT; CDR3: CASSYRNRVSEAFF
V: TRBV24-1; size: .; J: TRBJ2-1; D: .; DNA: TGTGCCACCAGTGTTGGGGGGGGGCGCACCTACAATGAGCAGTTCTTC; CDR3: CATSVGGGRTYNEQFF
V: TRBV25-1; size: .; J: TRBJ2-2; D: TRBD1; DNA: TGTGCCAGCAGTGCCGAATTCCAGGGGGCGAACACCGGGGAGCTGTTTTTT; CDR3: CASSAEFQGANTGELFF
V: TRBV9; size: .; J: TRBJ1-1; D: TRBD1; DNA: TGTGCCAGCAGCCCCCGTGAGGGGGCTACGAACACTGAAGCTTTCTTT; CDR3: CASSPREGATNTEAFF
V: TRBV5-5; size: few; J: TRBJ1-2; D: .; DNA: TGTGCCAGCAGCTTGGGAGATGGTTACGACTATGGCTACACCTTC; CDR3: CASSLGDGYDYGYTF
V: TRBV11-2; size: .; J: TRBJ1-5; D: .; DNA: TGTGCCAGCAGCTTAACCGGTCAGCCCCAGCATTTT; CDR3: CASSLTGQPQHF
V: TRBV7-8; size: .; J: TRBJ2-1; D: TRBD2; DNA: TGTGCCAGCAGCCCCTTGGAGGGGCTAGCGGACAATGAGCAGTTCTTC; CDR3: CASSPLEGLADNEQFF
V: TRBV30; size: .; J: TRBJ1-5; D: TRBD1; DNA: TGTGCCTGGAGTCCCCCGGACAGGGCATTGACGCCCCAGCATTTT; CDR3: CAWSPPDRALTPQHF
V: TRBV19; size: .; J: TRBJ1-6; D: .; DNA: TGTGCCAGTAGCCAAGCGGGGTCACCCCTCCACTTT; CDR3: CASSQAGSPLHF
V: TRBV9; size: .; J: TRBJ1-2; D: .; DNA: TGTGCCAGCAGCGTAGACCTCAGGGGAGATGGCTACACCTTC; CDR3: CASSVDLRGDGYTF